Sequencing of this TCR beta chain was carried out in a study of T cell responses to AZD1222 COVID-19 vaccine. Study-level points and caveats: Spike was spanned by vaccine-associated CD4 TCRs, with dominance at 160-218 and 743-854. Baseline testing showed seropositivity in only 6 or 7 AZD1222 recipients. Of spike-specific TCRs, nearly half reportedly target regions left unmutated in variants. Most donors were white British and more were female, and clonal diversity was possibly underestimated.

Sequenced by immunoSEQ multiplex PCR; TCRdb stores in-frame clones only, minus some. Altogether about 150,000 clones are present, approximately 90% being singletons, with the ten largest covering under 2%. The germline V gene encodes CDR1 LNHDA and CDR2 SQIVND (reference sequence). CDR3 length: 16 amino acids. Between the trimmed V and J ends, which lost 0 bases and 2 bases, there was a span of 11 bases. This clone was detected only once. Antigen: not known. This rearrangement joins TRBV19 to TRBJ2-1; tentatively, D is TRBD2 (5 bases). This receptor was taken from an adult who received the AZD1222 COVID-19 vaccine. Sequenced here: peripheral blood, sampled 28 days after the second AZD1222 dose. The CDR3 DNA reads as TGTGCCAGTAGTATAGACCACTTGGGAGCCTACAATGAGCAGTTCTTC. Its translation: CASSIDHLGAYNEQFF.